These 6 T cell receptor beta chains were sequenced from one sample in a study of T cell responses to AZD1222 COVID-19 vaccine. Generated by immunoSEQ multiplex PCR, the TCRdb table keeps only in-frame clones and is missing some. The sample contains 200,000 to 250,000 clones, approximately 94% of which appear only once. Sequencing used peripheral blood, obtained 28 days after the second dose of the MenACWY control vaccine. The receptor source for this set is an adult who received the MenACWY meningococcal vaccine as a control.

This rearrangement joins TRBV30 to TRBJ1-1; maybe TRBD1 (5 bases). The germline V gene has CDR1 GTSNPN and CDR2 SVGIG (reference sequence). The CDR3 runs 13 residues. Deletions cut 4 bases from V and 3 bases from J, with 12 bases between. The CDR3 spells CAWNPQGYTEAFF. CDR3 sequence (DNA): TGTGCCTGGAATCCTCAGGGATACACTGAAGCTTTCTTT.

The chain joins TRBV7-2 to TRBJ2-3, with TRBD2 matching over 9 bases. The CDR3 length is 15 residues. Germline CDR1 and CDR2: SGHTA and FQGNSA. Losses at the gene ends were 5 bases for V and 5 bases for J; bases not matched to a gene: 8. The CDR3, as DNA: TGTGCCAGCAGCGCGCGGGGGGGCCAGGGAGATACGCAGTATTTT. Translating gives CASSARGGQGDTQYF. The variable domain in full, with the rest retrieved from reference TRBV7-2 and TRBJ2-3, is GAGVSQSPSNKVTEKGKDVELRCDPISGHTALYWYRQSLGQGLEFLIYFQGNSAPDKSGLPSDRFSAERTGGSVSTLTIQRTQQEDSAVYLCASSARGGQGDTQYFGPGTRLTVL.

This sequence joins TRBV5-6 and TRBJ2-5, with TRBD1 identical over 10 bases. Per germline, CDR1 SGHDT and CDR2 YYEEEE. This CDR3 region has 15 residues. The J segment lost 3 bases and the V segment lost 0 bases, leaving 2 bases of the junction unmatched. DNA for the CDR3: TGTGCCAGCAGCTTGGCGGGGACAGGGGAAGAGACCCAGTACTTC. Translation: CASSLAGTGEETQYF.

The CDR3 spells CASSLEGAGGPFSYEQYF. Written as DNA, the CDR3 is TGTGCCAGCAGTTTAGAAGGGGCGGGAGGGCCATTCTCCTACGAGCAGTACTTC. The genes are TRBV28 and TRBJ2-7; 9 positions match TRBD2. From germline, CDR1 is MDHEN and CDR2 SYDVKM. The CDR3 has 18 amino acids. Trimming removed 2 bases from V and 0 bases from J; junction bases left unmatched: 11.

The CDR3 spells CAISLDGTGYTF. The DNA for the CDR3 is TGTGCCATCAGTCTGGACGGTACTGGCTACACCTTC. The chain carries TRBV10-3 and TRBJ1-2, with D unresolved. V lost 5 bases, J lost 7 bases, and 11 bases lay in between. Germline CDR1 and CDR2: ENHRY and SYGVKD. The CDR3 runs 12 residues.

The chain links TRBV10-3 to TRBJ1-1, with D uncertain. There are 13 residues in the CDR3. CDR1 ENHRY and CDR2 SYGVKD come from the germline V gene. Trimming took off 7 bases at V and 1 base at J, with 10 bases between the two ends. CDR3 sequence: CAINAGSNTEAFF. The CDR3 DNA reads as TGTGCCATCAATGCCGGTTCGAACACTGAAGCTTTCTTT.